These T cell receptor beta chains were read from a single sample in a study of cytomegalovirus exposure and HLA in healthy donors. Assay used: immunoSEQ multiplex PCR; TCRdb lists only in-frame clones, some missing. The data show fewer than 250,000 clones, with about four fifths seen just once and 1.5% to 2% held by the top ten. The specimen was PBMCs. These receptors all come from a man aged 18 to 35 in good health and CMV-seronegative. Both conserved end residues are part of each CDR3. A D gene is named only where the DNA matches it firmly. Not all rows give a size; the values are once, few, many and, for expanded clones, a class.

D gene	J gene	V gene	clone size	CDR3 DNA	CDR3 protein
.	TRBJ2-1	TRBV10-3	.	TGTGCCATCAGTAATACAGTACAGGGAGCTGAGCAGTTCTTC	CAISNTVQGAEQFF
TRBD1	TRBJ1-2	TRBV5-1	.	TGCGCCAGCAGCTTGGGGGCCGACAGGGGCTATGGCTACACCTTC	CASSLGADRGYGYTF
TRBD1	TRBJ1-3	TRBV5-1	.	TGCGCCAGCAGCTTGGGGTCAGGGGGCGGAAACACCATATATTTT	CASSLGSGGGNTIYF
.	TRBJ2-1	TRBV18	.	TGTGCCAGCTCACCACAGAAGCGCAATGAGCAGTTCTTC	CASSPQKRNEQFF
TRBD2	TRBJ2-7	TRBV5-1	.	TGCGCCAGCAGCCCCGGACTAGCGGGAGTCGAGCAGTACTTC	CASSPGLAGVEQYF
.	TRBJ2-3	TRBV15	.	TGTGCCACCAGCAGAGATTCGAACAGGGGCACAGATACGCAGTATTTT	CATSRDSNRGTDTQYF
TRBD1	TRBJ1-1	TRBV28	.	TGTGCCAGCAGTCCTTCGGGACAGGGAGGGACTGAAGCTTTCTTT	CASSPSGQGGTEAFF
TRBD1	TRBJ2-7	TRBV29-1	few	TGCAGCGCTTGGACAGGTCCCTCCTACGAGCAGTACTTC	CSAWTGPSYEQYF
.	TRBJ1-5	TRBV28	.	TGTGCCATTACCGCCAGTACTAGCAATCAGCCCCAGCATTTT	CAITASTSNQPQHF
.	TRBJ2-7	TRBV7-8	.	TGTGCCAGCAGCTTAGGGCCGCTAGTGGAGACCTACGAGCAGTACTTC	CASSLGPLVETYEQYF
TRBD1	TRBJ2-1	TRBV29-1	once	TGCAGCGTTGAAGATCCTGAGGGGGCGAATGAGCAGTTCTTC	CSVEDPEGANEQFF
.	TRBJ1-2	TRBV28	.	TGTGCCAGCACCAACCCGGGGGGGAAGGGCGTTAATGGCTACACCTTC	CASTNPGGKGVNGYTF
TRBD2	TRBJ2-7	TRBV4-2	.	TGTGCCAGCAGCCAAGATAGGACTAGCTCCGAGCAGTACTTC	CASSQDRTSSEQYF
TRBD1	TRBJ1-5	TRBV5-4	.	TGTGCCAGCAGTCGACAGGGTAGCGGCAATCAGCCCCAGCATTTT	CASSRQGSGNQPQHF
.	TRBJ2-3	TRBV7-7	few	TGTGCTAGCAGCTTAGGACTCACAGATACGCAGTATTTT	CASSLGLTDTQYF
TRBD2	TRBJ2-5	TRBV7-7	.	TGTGCTAGCAGCTTAGCTAGCGGGAGCGGGGAGACCCAGTACTTC	CASSLASGSGETQYF
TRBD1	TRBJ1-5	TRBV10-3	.	TGTGCCATCAGTGTGACAGGGGATCAGCCCCAGCATTTT	CAISVTGDQPQHF
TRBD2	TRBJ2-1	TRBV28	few	TGTGCCAGCAGTCCCTTTTCGTTTGTGGGAGGGCCAGTTGGTAGTGAGCAGTTCTTC	CASSPFSFVGGPVGSEQFF
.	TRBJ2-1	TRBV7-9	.	TGTGCCAGCAGCGACGGGGACACCTACAATGAGCAGTTCTTC	CASSDGDTYNEQFF
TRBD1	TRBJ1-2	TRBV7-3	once	TGTGCCAGCAGCCTGACAGGGGCAACCCCCAACTATGGCTACACCTTC	CASSLTGATPNYGYTF
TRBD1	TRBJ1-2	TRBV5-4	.	TGTGCCAGCAGACCGGGACAGGGGGCTTCCTATGGCTACACCTTC	CASRPGQGASYGYTF
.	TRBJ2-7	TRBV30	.	TGTGCCTGGAGTGTAGGGGATTACGAGCAGTACTTC	CAWSVGDYEQYF
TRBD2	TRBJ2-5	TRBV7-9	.	TGTGCCAGCAGCCCATTAGGGGGGACTAGCCGGAAGACCCAGTACTTC	CASSPLGGTSRKTQYF
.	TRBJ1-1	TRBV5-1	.	TGCGCCAGCAGCTTGGTGTCGGGGTTTGAGAACACTGAAGCTTTCTTT	CASSLVSGFENTEAFF
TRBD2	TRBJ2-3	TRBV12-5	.	TGTGCTAGTGCTGGGGGAGGGGATACGCAGTATTTT	CASAGGGDTQYF
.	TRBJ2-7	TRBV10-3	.	TGTGCCATCAGTGACCTCGGGATAGCGAAAGAAAACTACGAGCAGTACTTC	CAISDLGIAKENYEQYF
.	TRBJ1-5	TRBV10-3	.	TGTGCCTCCGGGGGGGGGCAGGATCAGCCCCAGCATTTT	CASGGGQDQPQHF
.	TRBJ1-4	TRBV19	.	TGTGCCAGCCGTGCGGGACCAAGGCTTGAAAAACTGTTTTTT	CASRAGPRLEKLFF
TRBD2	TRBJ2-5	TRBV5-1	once	TGCGCCAGCACCGAAGGACTAGCGGGGTTCCAAGAGACCCAGTACTTC	CASTEGLAGFQETQYF
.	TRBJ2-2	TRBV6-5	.	TGTGCCACCGACCGGGGGAACACCGGGGAGCTGTTTTTT	CATDRGNTGELFF
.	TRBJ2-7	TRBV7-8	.	TGTGCCAGCAGCCCCACAGTGGCCTACGAGCAGTACTTC	CASSPTVAYEQYF
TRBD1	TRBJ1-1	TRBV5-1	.	TGCGCCAGCAGCTCCCGTTGGGGGACAGGGTCTGAAGCTTTCTTT	CASSSRWGTGSEAFF
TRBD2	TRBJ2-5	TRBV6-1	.	TGTGCCAGCAACCTAGCGGGAGGCGAGACCCAGTACTTC	CASNLAGGETQYF
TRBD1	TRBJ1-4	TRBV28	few	TGTGCCAGCACCAGACAGGGTCGTCCGAATGAAAAACTGTTTTTT	CASTRQGRPNEKLFF
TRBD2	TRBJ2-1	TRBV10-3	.	TGTGCCATCAGTGCACTAGCGGAATACAATGAGCAGTTCTTC	CAISALAEYNEQFF
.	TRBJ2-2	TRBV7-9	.	TGTGCCAGCAGCCCACACAGCTCTCTGAACACCGGGGAGCTGTTTTTT	CASSPHSSLNTGELFF
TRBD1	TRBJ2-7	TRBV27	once	TGTGCCAGCAGTTACCAGGGGACAGGGGTCCTCGAGCAGTACTTC	CASSYQGTGVLEQYF
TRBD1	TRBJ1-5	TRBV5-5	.	TGTGCCAGCAGCTTGGGCCGGGACAGGGATCAGCCCCAGCATTTT	CASSLGRDRDQPQHF
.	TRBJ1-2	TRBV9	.	TGTGCCAGCAGCGTGGGAGGGGGGAGGGACTATGGCTACACCTTC	CASSVGGGRDYGYTF
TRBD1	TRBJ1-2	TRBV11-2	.	TGTGCCAGCAGCCCGACAGGGGGGAAGGGCTACACCTTC	CASSPTGGKGYTF